This T cell receptor beta chain was recovered during a study of cytomegalovirus exposure and HLA in healthy donors (dated by TCRdb to about 2017). Background for the entire study: An earlier analysis of some 500 of the donors reported about 250 Gb of sequence data and 117 million unique TCR beta sequences from 150 million to 200 million T cells. An early release that covered several hundred HLA-typed donors contained approximately 300 gigabases of sequencing data and 65 million to 100 million unique TCR sequences. Of the approximately 400 genotyped donors, roughly 80% fell in the genetic ancestry cluster associated with self-reported Caucasian donors. The study was designed to test whether signatures of past pathogen exposure could be identified by cataloging public T cell receptors. The study used immunosequencing to profile the T cell repertoires of 666 subjects and linked those repertoires to cytomegalovirus serostatus. In addition to the first cohort of about 650 subjects, a separate validation cohort of under 150 different subjects was used. High-throughput TCR immunosequencing, statistical association of individual TCRs with disease status, and machine learning were combined to predict cytomegalovirus infection status. A later analysis re-analyzed previously published TCR beta repertoires from 500 to 700 donors and added high-resolution HLA genotyping to study TCR occurrence patterns. In the later analysis, no new phenotypic data were used to find candidate immune exposures; instead, reliance was placed on TCR beta sequences and their occurrence across donors. To decide whether each TCR beta V gene segment behaved as functional or pseudogenic, an earlier analysis of several hundred of the donors relied on high-throughput TCR beta sequencing. Donor age, sex, ethnicity and CMV serostatus were compiled together with the repertoire data. In a later genetic analysis, genome-wide SNP genotypes for 398 of the 666 donors were used, and that subset was treated as a discovery cohort. All discovery cohort repertoires had been generated using a single sequencing platform. Class I and class II HLA loci were covered by the typing at four-digit resolution. The number of typed donors differed by locus: about 620-640 for A, B, C, DRB1 and DQB1; 500 to 550 for DQA1; 606 for DPA1; and 400 to 480 for DPB1. Roughly 5 DR-DQ haplotypes were handled as single units for association and clustering, since linkage in the cohort was strong. Among almost 400 genotyped donors of the cohort, an average of about 240,000 unique TCR beta nucleotide sequences were sequenced per donor, 15% to 20% of them non-productive. The paper as a whole reports these results and caveats: The classifier was reported to diagnose cytomegalovirus status with high specificity and sensitivity in both the original cohort and the validation cohort. Specific HLA alleles were associated with 18,000 or so TCR beta sequences at a false discovery rate of 0.05 in a later analysis. According to a later analysis, TCR association rates differed among HLA loci, with DRB1 alleles showing the most associated TCRs and HLA-C alleles showing the fewest. In an earlier analysis of about 600 of the donors, most TCR beta V segments appeared in productive rearrangements about 90% or about 30% of the time, broadly matching IMGT annotations. Assigning TCR associations to individual alleles was difficult when HLA alleles, especially DR and DQ, strongly co-occurred. A few of the identified cytomegalovirus-associated TCR beta chains were confirmed in vitro to be specific for cytomegalovirus antigens. The sequencing pipeline was judged likely to have produced a cluster of highly shared sequence variants as a technical artifact. Some IMGT-functional V segments, including TRBV6-2 and TRBV6-3, could not be told apart with the 87-base-pair reads, so those segments were excluded. Across donors, most TCR sequences were observed very rarely, whereas some public TCRs were present in many individuals. Because counts were too low, about 18 rarely observed V segments, including chromosome 9 orphons, were excluded from the earlier analysis of 587 of the donors. The study gave a list of 150 to 200 TCR beta chains associated with cytomegalovirus. Only TCR beta chains were sequenced in this cohort, and the absence of alpha or paired-chain data limited detectable features. In a later analysis, HLA-associated TCR beta chains were found to be more clonally expanded and to have lower generation probabilities than equally common non-associated chains. Most CMV-associated TCR beta chains appeared to be HLA-restricted in a later analysis, and the HLA associations seemed to be driven largely by CMV exposure. Linkage disequilibrium might explain the correlated functional status among segregating V segments, but an unknown experimental factor could not be excluded. Presence/absence analyses assumed roughly uniform sequencing depth across donors, an assumption that may not hold. The only immune exposure information available for the cohort was CMV serostatus. The authors suggested that the approach could potentially be generalized to other disease states and immunological phenotypes. A further reported finding was that TCR beta sequences accurately predicted the HLA-A and HLA-B alleles for most subjects in the first cohort. In a later genetic analysis, a missense DCLRE1C variant was associated with V-gene and J-gene trimming of TCR beta chains, and the association was replicated in an independent cohort. According to a later genetic analysis, donors in an Asian-associated ancestry cluster had fewer N-insertions in productive TCRs than the roughly 660-donor mean. Because HLA typing was unavailable for some donors at each locus, only the typed subset was used in association tests. According to a later analysis, parvovirus B19, influenza, CMV and Epstein-Barr virus appeared linked to several top co-occurrence clusters.

CDR1 and CDR2 are read off the germline V gene as MNHEY and SVGAGI. The CDR3, cysteine through phenylalanine, is 14 amino acids long. Only CDR3 DNA remains: 42 bases, in frame from the first base. V loses 4 bases of germline sequence and J loses 3 bases, and the interval between the two ends is 10 bases. The library relied on the immunoSEQ multiplex PCR assay. For the multiplex PCR, a mixture combining 60 forward primers for TCR Vbeta segments and 13 reverse primers for TCR Jbeta segments was used. A multiplex PCR assay on genomic DNA amplified the CDR3 region of rearranged TCR beta genes. The amplified TCR beta libraries were sequenced on the Illumina HiSeq System as 87-base-pair reads. The authors' pipeline ran thus. A later analysis tallied roughly 78 million unique TCR beta chains across the 666 repertoires, and approximately 12 million of those chains were shared by two or more donors. A nearest-neighbor algorithm error-corrected the raw reads and collapsed the reads into unique sequences, merging closely related sequences to remove PCR and sequencing errors. CDR3 sequences were aligned to IMGT reference sequences to assign V, D and J gene segments. Each retained sequence needed at least a six-nucleotide match to both a V gene segment and a J gene segment. Rearrangements were classified as productive when the CDR3 lacked stop codons and remained in frame with V and J, and all other rearrangements were classified as non-productive. CDR3 was defined according to IMGT convention as the region running from the second conserved V-encoded cysteine to the conserved J-encoded phenylalanine. In an earlier analysis of more than 550 of the donors, sequences lacking an unambiguous match to a single V gene segment were excluded. In an earlier analysis of several hundred of the donors, a V segment was called functional when productive rearrangements were above 56.7%, and segregating when the standard deviation between donors exceeded 5%. A statistical classification framework was built for diagnosing cytomegalovirus status from the catalog of TCR beta chain sequences. In a later analysis, V and J genes were assigned by comparing TCR nucleotide sequences against IMGT/GENE-DB human TR gene sequences. The TCRdist pipeline was used in a later analysis to assign CDR3 sequences and most-parsimonious VDJ recombination scenarios. In a later analysis, each TCR beta chain was defined by its CDR3 amino acid sequence together with its V-gene family, and reads without a unique V-gene family were excluded. In a later analysis, 500 to 650 highly shared, low-generation-probability nucleotide sequences were removed to address suspected cross-contamination and a sequencing artifact. A later analysis calculated a clonal expansion index for each public chain from normalized within-repertoire ranks of inferred template counts. In a later analysis, generation probabilities were computed using a VDJ recombination model fitted to out-of-frame rearrangements, and the results were checked against IGoR. In a later analysis, TCR-TCR, TCR-HLA and TCR-CMV co-occurrence was scored with hypergeometric tests, and a repertoire-size bias correction was applied to TCR pairs. False discovery rates were estimated in a later analysis by permuting HLA or CMV assignments 20 times. In a later analysis, co-occurring TCRs were grouped using DBSCAN, and TCRdist sequence similarity was added for clustering within HLA-allele-positive subsets. Co-occurrence clustering excluded repertoires with fewer than 30,000 or more than 120,000 public chains, plus five with anomalous nucleotide sharing. TCRdb limited this immuneACCESS table to in-frame rearrangements with V and J called. A share of clones is missing; checked studies link under half to unresolved V genes, and the rest is unexplained. That table furnishes V, J and clone size, whereas the DNA furnished D and trimming. Within this sample are about 160,000 clones, with around 90% of them counted one time only. About 0.93% of the sample is taken by the ten largest.

Concerning this clone itself: Its antigen target is currently unknown. Base qualities are missing; no much larger clone stands one base away.

The cohort consisted of fewer than 700 healthy bone marrow donors. All cohort members were sampled while nominally healthy, although unrecorded immune exposures were likely present. The donor was CMV seronegative and was included in the group of under 450 seronegative cohort members. Each donor provided a peripheral blood sample, and peripheral blood mononuclear cells were used for TCR beta sequencing. The Qiagen DNeasy Blood Extraction Kit was used to extract genomic DNA from the blood cell samples. The rearrangement combines TRBV6-5 with TRBJ1-5; D gene: possibly TRBD1, on 5 matching bases. The clonotype comes from a woman aged 25 to 45 in good health and CMV-seronegative. Source material: PBMCs. The DNA sequence follows: TGTGCCAGCAGTTCGGGGGGGTTCAATCAGCCCCAGCATTTT. Its protein is CASSSGGFNQPQHF.